The T cell receptor (beta chain) described here comes from a study of T-cell reconstitution after alpha-beta-depleted transplantation in children. V lost 3 bases and J 2 bases, leaving 11 bases between the germline ends. CDR3 length: 14 residues. Study-wide results and limits: High day-60 TCRbeta diversity in some patients came from surviving recipient T cells and thymic progenitors. By about two months after transplant, alpha-beta T cells reportedly arose from several hundred graft clones that had expanded. Diversity and T-cell counts at one year after transplant derived mostly from new T cells.

This clonotype was seen ten or more times. Its cognate antigen is unknown. The TCRbeta library was prepared with unique molecular identifiers. Each CDR3 protein gets one entry after TCRdb re-called the PCR reads with MiXCR. The sample lists 200,000 to 250,000 distinct CDR3 sequences; 5.5% to 7% were seen once. This receptor was obtained from a boy aged 2-9 years with acute lymphoblastic leukemia, due to receive a stem cell transplant. The V call is TRBV12-3 or TRBV12-4, the J call TRBJ2-7; possible D gene TRBD2, 6 bases. Sample: PBMCs, taken before TCRalphabeta/CD19-depleted stem cell transplant. CDR3 nucleotides: TGTGCCAGCAGTTTCGGCGGGGTCCCCTACGAGCAGTACTTC. Translated, it gives CASSFGGVPYEQYF.